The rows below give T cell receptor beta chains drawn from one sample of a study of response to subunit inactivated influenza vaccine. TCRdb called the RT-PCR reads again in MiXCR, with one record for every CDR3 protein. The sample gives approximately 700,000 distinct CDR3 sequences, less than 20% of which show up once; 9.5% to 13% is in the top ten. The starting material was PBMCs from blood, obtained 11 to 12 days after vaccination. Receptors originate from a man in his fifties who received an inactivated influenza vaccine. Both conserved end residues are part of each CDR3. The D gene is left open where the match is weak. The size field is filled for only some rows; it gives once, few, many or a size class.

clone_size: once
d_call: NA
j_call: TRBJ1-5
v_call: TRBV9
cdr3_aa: CASSPRGRDQPQHF
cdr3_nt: TGTGCCAGCAGCCCCCGGGGGAGGGATCAGCCCCAGCATTTT

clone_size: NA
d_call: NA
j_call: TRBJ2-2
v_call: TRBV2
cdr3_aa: CASSFVAPNTGELFF
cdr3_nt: TGTGCCAGCAGTTTCGTTGCCCCGAACACCGGGGAGCTGTTTTTT

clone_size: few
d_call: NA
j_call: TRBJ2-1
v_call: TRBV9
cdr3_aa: CASSVADSHYNEQFF
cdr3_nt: TGTGCCAGCAGCGTAGCCGATAGCCACTACAATGAGCAGTTCTTC

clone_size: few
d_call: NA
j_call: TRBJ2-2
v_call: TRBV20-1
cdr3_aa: CSARAGRIGELFF
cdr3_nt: TGCAGTGCTAGAGCAGGGAGGATCGGGGAGCTGTTTTTT

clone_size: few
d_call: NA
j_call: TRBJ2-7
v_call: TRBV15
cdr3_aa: CATSRGLFYEQYF
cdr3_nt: TGTGCCACCAGCAGAGGACTCTTCTACGAGCAGTACTTC

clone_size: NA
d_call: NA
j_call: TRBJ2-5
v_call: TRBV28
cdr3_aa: CASHGRNGETQYF
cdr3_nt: TGTGCCAGCCATGGGCGAAATGGGGAGACCCAGTACTTC

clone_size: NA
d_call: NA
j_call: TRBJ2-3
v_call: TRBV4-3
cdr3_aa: CASSQGRASTDTQYF
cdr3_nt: TGCGCCAGCAGCCAGGGGCGGGCGAGCACAGATACGCAGTATTTT

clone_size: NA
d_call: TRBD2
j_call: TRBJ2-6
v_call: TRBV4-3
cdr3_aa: CASAGGGGANVLTF
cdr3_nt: TGCGCCAGCGCGGGGGGTGGTGGGGCCAACGTCCTGACTTTC

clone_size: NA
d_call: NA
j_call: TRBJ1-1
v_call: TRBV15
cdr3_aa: CATSRDRWTEAFF
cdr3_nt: TGTGCCACCAGCAGAGATCGGTGGACTGAAGCTTTCTTT

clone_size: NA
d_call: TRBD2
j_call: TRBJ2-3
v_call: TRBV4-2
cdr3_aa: CASSQGIAGEDTQYF
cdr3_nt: TGTGCCAGCAGCCAAGGGATAGCGGGAGAAGATACGCAGTATTTT

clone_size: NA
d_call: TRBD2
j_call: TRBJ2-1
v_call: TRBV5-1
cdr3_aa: CASSSGGGAVRQQFF
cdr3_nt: TGCGCCAGCAGCTCTGGCGGGGGAGCTGTAAGGCAGCAGTTCTTC

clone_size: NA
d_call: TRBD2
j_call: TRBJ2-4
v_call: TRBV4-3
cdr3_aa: CASSQDHSPSPLAGENIQYF
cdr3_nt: TGCGCCAGCAGCCAAGATCATTCCCCCTCCCCACTAGCGGGAGAAAACATTCAGTACTTC

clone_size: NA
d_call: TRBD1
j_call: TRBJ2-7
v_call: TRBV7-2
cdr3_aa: CASSFGTGDYEQYF
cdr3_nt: TGTGCCAGCAGCTTCGGGACAGGGGACTACGAGCAGTACTTC

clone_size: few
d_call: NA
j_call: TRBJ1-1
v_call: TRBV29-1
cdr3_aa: CSVAGHLNTEAFF
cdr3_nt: TGCAGCGTCGCGGGACATCTGAACACTGAAGCTTTCTTT

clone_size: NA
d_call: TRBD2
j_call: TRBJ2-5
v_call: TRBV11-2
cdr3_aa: CASSSPLAGYQETQYF
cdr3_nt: TGTGCCAGCAGCTCCCCCCTAGCGGGGTACCAAGAGACCCAGTACTTC

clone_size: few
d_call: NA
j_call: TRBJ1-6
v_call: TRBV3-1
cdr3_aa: CASSRRYNSPLHF
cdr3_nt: TGTGCCAGCAGCCGGCGGTATAATTCACCCCTCCACTTT